Following are 10 T cell receptor beta chains from one sample sequenced in a study of glioma-infiltrating T cells after dendritic cell vaccination. As to time point: after dendritic cell vaccination, including at tumor progression/relapse. Some clones are missing from TCRdb's copy, which holds only in-frame ones; the method was immunoSEQ multiplex PCR. The sample gives more than 95,000 clones, over 80% of which show up once; 4.5% to 5.5% is in the top ten. This sample comprised blood, obtained after dendritic cell vaccination. The receptors shown here come from a human donor with glioblastoma.

This clone has only a few counts. The chain joins TRBV4-1 to TRBJ1-1; D is ambiguous. Trimming stripped 4 bases from V and 0 bases from J, with 9 bases between. This CDR3 is built from 14 residues. Looked up from germline, CDR1 is MGHRA and CDR2 is YSYEKL. CDR3 nucleotides: TGCGCCAGCAGCCCTTTAATAGTGAACACTGAAGCTTTCTTT. It yields the protein CASSPLIVNTEAFF.

The chain employs TRBV7-3 and TRBJ2-6, with D possibly being TRBD2 (6 bases). The CDR3 is 17 amino acids. CDR1 is SGHTA, CDR2 FQGTGA, per germline. The V gene lost 1 base and the J gene lost 4 bases, with 14 bases spanning the gap. The CDR3 spells CASSLKGSRDGANVLTF. In DNA form, the CDR3 reads TGTGCCAGCAGCTTAAAAGGGTCGCGGGACGGGGCCAACGTCCTGACTTTC.

This clone has more than one count but fewer than ten. The CDR3 nucleotides read TGTGCCATCAGTCTAGCGGGAGGGCCACACAATGAGCAGTTCTTC. It encodes CAISLAGGPHNEQFF. The J gene is TRBJ2-1, the V gene TRBV10-3, with TRBD2 matching 12 bases. The junction had 4 bases not matched to a gene; V was cut back by 5 bases and J by 5 bases. Germline values: CDR1 ENHRY, CDR2 SYGVKD. The CDR3 has 15 residues.

This chain joins TRBV7-6 and TRBJ1-2, with D maybe TRBD1 (5 bases). This CDR3 has 13 residues. Germline values: CDR1 SGHVS, CDR2 FNYEAQ. V gave up 1 base and J gave up 6 bases, with 9 bases separating them. CDR3 amino acids: CASSLGATDGYTF. CDR3 nucleotide sequence: TGTGCCAGCAGCTTAGGGGCGACAGATGGCTACACCTTC.

V gene TRBV5-4 combines with J gene TRBJ2-7; D possibly corresponds to TRBD2 (6 bases). V gave up 2 bases and J gave up 7 bases, with 16 bases separating them. The CDR3 consists of 14 residues. CDR1 and CDR2 (germline): SGHNT, YYREEE (reference sequence). CDR3: CASSLGLSGREQYF. As DNA, the CDR3 is TGTGCCAGCAGCTTAGGCTTGTCGGGGAGGGAGCAGTACTTC.

This chain connects TRBV4-2 to TRBJ1-1; TRBD1 aligns across 7 bases. V trimming: 1 base; J trimming: 7 bases; junction bases outside the gene matches: 9. This CDR3 region has 15 residues. CDR1 and CDR2 from the germline V gene are LGHNA and YNFKEQ. In nucleotides, the CDR3 is TGTGCCAGCAGCCAAGCACCGGGACAGTCGAATGAAGCTTTCTTT. Translating it yields CASSQAPGQSNEAFF.

This clone came up a few times. This chain joins TRBV28 and TRBJ2-7; the D gene is possibly TRBD2 (6 bases). Trimming stripped 4 bases from V and 3 bases from J, with 16 bases between. Looked up from germline, CDR1 is MDHEN and CDR2 is SYDVKM. The CDR3 extends over 15 amino acids. The CDR3: CASSSTSSGNYEQYF. CDR3 in DNA: TGTGCCAGCAGTTCCACTAGCTCGGGAAACTACGAGCAGTACTTC.

This clone was seen once. The chain couples TRBV19 to TRBJ1-2, with D unresolved. CDR1 and CDR2 from the germline V gene are LNHDA and SQIVND (reference sequence). The CDR3 runs 13 residues. Deletions cut 0 bases from V and 1 base from J, with 3 bases between. Written as DNA, the CDR3 is TGTGCCAGTAGTATAGAGAGTAACTATGGCTACACCTTC. This gives the protein CASSIESNYGYTF.

The chain has TRBV5-6 and TRBJ1-2, with D perhaps matching TRBD1 (6 bases). This CDR3 is built from 15 residues. Germline V CDR1 and CDR2: SGHDT, YYEEEE. Trimming removed 2 bases from V and 5 bases from J, with 16 bases in between. CDR3 nucleotide sequence: TGTGCCAGCAGCTTAAGGACAGTTGGGGGTTATGGCTACACCTTC. This codes for CASSLRTVGGYGYTF.

V and J are TRBV9 and TRBJ1-1; 7 bases are shared with TRBD1. The trim removed 2 bases at V and 1 base at J, leaving 2 bases unmatched. This CDR3 spans 14 amino acids. Germline lookup yields CDR1 SGDLS and CDR2 YYNGEE. In DNA, the CDR3 is TGTGCCAGCAGCGTCGGGACAGCGAACACTGAAGCTTTCTTT. Translated: CASSVGTANTEAFF.